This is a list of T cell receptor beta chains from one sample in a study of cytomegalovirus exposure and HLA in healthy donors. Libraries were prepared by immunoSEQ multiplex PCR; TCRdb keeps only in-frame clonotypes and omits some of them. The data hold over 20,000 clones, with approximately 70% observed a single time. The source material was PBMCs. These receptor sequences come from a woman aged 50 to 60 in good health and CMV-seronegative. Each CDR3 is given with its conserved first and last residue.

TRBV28	CASSFPPSGSLETQYF
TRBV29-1	CSVTLQENTEAFF
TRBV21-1	CASSKRRDRGLEYGYTF
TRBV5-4	CASSYGQGTIAYEQYF
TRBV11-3	CASSLGSWRGGRNQPQHF
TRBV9	CASSASGSDGREQFF
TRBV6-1	CASSIQGANQPQHF
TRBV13	CASSSRRSSGNTIYF
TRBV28	CAVTPTGQRYEQYF
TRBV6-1	CASSPGTGGVYGYTF
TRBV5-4	CASTTPGVWGYTF
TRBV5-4	CASSLESGSPLHF
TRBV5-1	CASSFSGSPSYEQYF
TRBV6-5	CASSYWGELSNQPQHF
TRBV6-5	CASRRQGGEQYF
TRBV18	CASSPQSGGGLKTQYF
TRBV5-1	CASSLGATVNTGELFF
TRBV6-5	CASSSGRALDTQYF
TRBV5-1	CASSRGTAGGEPQHF
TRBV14	CASSLGLHYGYTF
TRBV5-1	CASSISSGGLPYEQYF
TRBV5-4	CASSSSRSSSYNEQFF
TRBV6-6	CASSLQDEKLFF
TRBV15	CATSFDSGVSYEQYF
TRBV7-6	CASSLAGQPEAFF
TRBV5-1	CASRGAGNEKLFF
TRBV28	CASSFEEIKQYF
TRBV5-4	CASSSNSGGGTGELFF
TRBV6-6	CASSYPVQGVGSPLHF
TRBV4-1	CASSHGGNTEAFF
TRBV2	CASSPGQGAWETQYF
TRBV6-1	CASSEARGSPLHF
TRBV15	CATSRTAQETQYF
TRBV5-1	CASSLGGEQFF
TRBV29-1	CSVDQTGAGEKLFF
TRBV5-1	CASSLLTGDTEAFF
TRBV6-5	CASRGTGVEKLFF
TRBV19	CASSYISEQYF
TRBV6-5	CASSWASATHGYTF
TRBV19	CASSFGVTFRAAFF
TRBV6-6	CASTRSGQPQHF
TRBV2	CASSDRFEQPQHF
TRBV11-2	CASSLTQGRTEAFF
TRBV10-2	CASRLPQAEAFF
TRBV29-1	CSAGKASGSQYF
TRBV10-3	CAIRAGQGELGETQYF
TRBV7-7	CASSLDESSPLHF
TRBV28	CASSLGADYGYTF
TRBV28	CASSSRDSRYEQYF
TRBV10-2	CASSQQGYEQYF
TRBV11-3	CASSEGAGGLYNEQFF
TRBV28	CASSFTGRGQDEQFF
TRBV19	CASGVRDEQFF